The source of this T cell receptor beta chain is a study of blood T cell repertoires in COVID-19. Looking at the study overall: The United States, Italy and Spain provided the acute and convalescent COVID-19 samples.

The repertoire was sequenced with immunoSEQ multiplex PCR; TCRdb's copy has only in-frame clones and lacks some. The data show 200,000 to 250,000 clones, more than 70% seen once. CDR3 size: 18 residues. The germline V gene encodes CDR1 MDHEN and CDR2 SYDVKM. Losses at the gene ends were 2 bases for V and 4 bases for J; bases not matched to a gene: 12. Material for sequencing was peripheral blood. The rearrangement joins TRBV28 to TRBJ1-5; 9 positions match TRBD1. The sequence was collected from a woman between 55 and 75 years old with acute or convalescent COVID-19. CDR3 coding DNA: TGTGCCAGCAGTTTAAGGGCGCGGGACAGGGAGGGAAATCAGCCCCAGCATTTT. It specifies CASSLRARDREGNQPQHF.